The T cell receptor (beta chain) described here comes from a study of shared clonotypes between healthy human individuals. This CDR3 spans 13 amino acids. Deletions cut 4 bases from V and 0 bases from J, with 7 bases between. Germline CDR1 MNHEY, CDR2 SMNVEV (reference sequence). CD45RO-negative, CCR7-selected cells formed the naive CD8 fraction, which excluded terminally differentiated effector memory CD45RA+ cells. Study-wide points: Investigators collected only blood, and repertoires in tissues likely differ. A generally larger estimated richness was seen in naive subsets than in memory subsets.

In regard to this clone: Its antigen remains unidentified.

TCRdb keeps only in-frame clones here, not all; method: immunoSEQ multiplex PCR. The sample lists about 1,800,000 clones, roughly 95% occurring once. This chain connects TRBV27 to TRBJ2-7, with D possibly being TRBD1 or TRBD2 (5 bases each). The TCR originated in a man aged 18 to 35 in good health. Input material: naive CD8+ T cells sorted from blood. The CDR3 DNA sequence: TGTGCCAGCAGTTGGGGGATCTCCTACGAGCAGTACTTC. This encodes CASSWGISYEQYF.